This T cell receptor (beta chain) is drawn from a study of HIV-infected children after antiretroviral therapy interruption. Background on the study: Median age was around 10 years (interruption) and approximately 8 years (continuous).

Unique molecular identifiers were included in an RNA-based 3' RACE TCR library. TCRdb processed the 3' RACE reads anew with MiXCR; each CDR3 protein has one entry. The table has tens of thousands of distinct CDR3 sequences, 3.5% to 5% seen once; the top ten hold approximately 0.7%. Worth noting for this clonotype: Its antigen remains unidentified.

The treatment was: PENTA 11 planned treatment interruption arm or continuous ART arm. Only samples with at least 5 million viable PBMCs qualified. Findings and limits, study-wide: The CD45RA+ naive sort may contain some EMRA or stem memory cells.

The specimen comprised CD45RA+ CD4+ T cells from PBMCs, pooled from several time points, sampled from a donor given antiretroviral therapy, either interrupted or continuous. Subset in this sample: naive CD4+ CD45RA+ CD45RO- T cells. The clonotype comes from a pool of human donors with HIV.

The DNA for the CDR3 is TGTGCCAGCAGTTTATCGGGGGGGGGCAAGTTGGGTGAGCAGTTCTTC. Protein: CASSLSGGGKLGEQFF. The chain combines TRBV12-3 or TRBV12-4 with TRBJ2-1, with 8 bases lining up with TRBD2. V dropped 2 bases and J dropped 9; count of bases not matched to a gene: 12. CDR3 length equals 16 residues.